This T cell receptor (beta chain) was identified during a study of T cell responses to AZD1222 COVID-19 vaccine. CDR1 is SGHTA, CDR2 FQGNSA, per germline. Unmatched junction bases numbered 5, after V lost 1 base and J lost 9 bases. The CDR3 contains 14 residues. The method was immunoSEQ multiplex PCR; TCRdb's version includes in-frame clones alone and lacks a portion of them. Seen here are about 110,000 clones, approximately 94% observed once, and the top ten hold about 3.1%. Second-dose intervals of approximately 4 or approximately 12 weeks were pooled. Study results and caveats: Repertoires in all cases were sampled only once the peak T cell response had passed. Regions 160-218 and 743-854 dominated among vaccine-associated CD4 TCRs spanning spike. Baseline seropositivity occurred in only a handful of AZD1222 recipients.

Of note for this clone: Its target is not known.

This chain links TRBV7-2 with TRBJ2-1; 8 bases match TRBD1. The TCR comes from an adult who received the AZD1222 COVID-19 vaccine. The specimen was peripheral blood, collected 28 days after the second AZD1222 dose. CDR3 bases: TGTGCCAGCAGCTTAGAGGCAGGGGGCGGTGAGCAGTTCTTC. As protein: CASSLEAGGGEQFF.